This T cell receptor beta chain originates from a study of blood T cell repertoires in COVID-19 (dated by TCRdb to about 2020). Study-level background: Samples from collaborators originated in the United States, Italy and Spain and spanned both the acute and convalescent phases of COVID-19. The prospective study material was composed of cDNA or gDNA derived from T cells, B-cell-depleted T cells, or PBMCs. The dataset comprised deeply sampled blood TCRbeta repertoires from subjects exposed to, actively infected with, or recovered from COVID-19. The repertoires were made available in a free public database intended to serve as a resource for research on the immune response to SARS-CoV-2. The samples were drawn from the first 160 participants of the ongoing ImmuneRACE study and from 1,254 subjects provided by 6 global collaborators. A de-identified subject ID, COVID-19 status, age in years and sex were almost always included in the sample metadata. Where HLA class I and class II types were available, the types were taken from metadata supplied by the sample provider, not from assay-based typing.

As to this clone: There is no known antigen for this receptor. One base away there is no much larger clone; base qualities are not given.

From cysteine to phenylalanine, the CDR3 is 16 amino acids long. Of the read, only the CDR3 DNA is kept; its 48 bases are in frame from base 1. At the junction V is shortened by 6 bases and J by 9 bases; bases outside the gene matches: 16. The germline V gene (reference sequence) sets CDR1 to SGHNT and CDR2 to YYREEE. TCRbeta CDR3 regions were amplified from genomic DNA using the immunoSEQ Assay, a bias-controlled multiplex PCR. The paper's processing steps were these. Within the assay, amplification of reference gene primers was used to estimate how many nucleated cells each sample contained. To quantify the absolute abundance of each unique TCRbeta CDR3 rearrangement, sequence reads were collapsed and filtered. Productive Simpson clonality was computed per sample as the square root of Simpson's diversity index over productive rearrangements. TCRdb stores this immuneACCESS table with in-frame sequences only. Part of the clones is absent; in the studies checked, under half of the shortfall reflects unresolved V genes, and no reason is known for the rest. V, J and clone size derive from that table, while D and trimming were established from the DNA sequence. This sample lists approximately 300,000 clones; 70% to 90% were detected once. Together, the top ten hold 0.87% of the sample.

What the authors observed across the whole study: The quantity of clinical and demographic metadata differed by source and by participant and was supplied without curation.

In Seattle, one collaborating source enrolled patients while the infection was active and tracked those patients longitudinally over the course of disease. Collaborating institutions collected whole blood in K2EDTA tubes following their own protocols. For TCRbeta analysis, collaborator samples were shipped as frozen whole blood, as isolated PBMCs, or as DNA extracted from either sample type. The V and J segments used are TRBV5-4 and TRBJ2-1; 9 junctional bases match TRBD2. The sequence derives from a human donor with COVID-19, enrolled during active disease. The donor label of this sample is uncertain. Sequencing was performed on peripheral blood. The sequenced DNA: TGTGCCAGCACGAAAACCGGGACTAGCCCTGGGGGTGAGCAGTTCTTC. Translated, it gives CASTKTGTSPGGEQFF.